This T cell receptor (beta chain) emerged from a study of T cell changes during pregnancy in multiple sclerosis. The CDR3 consists of 14 residues. Germline CDR1 reads MNHEY; CDR2 reads SMNVEV (reference sequence). The V and J ends lost 5 bases and 6 bases, in that order; junction bases with no gene match: 7. A single count supports this clone. The repertoire was sequenced with immunoSEQ multiplex PCR; TCRdb's copy has only in-frame clones and lacks some. This table has fewer than 50,000 clones, around 94% appearing once. V is TRBV27 and J is TRBJ2-7; TRBD2 aligns across 10 bases. This TCR came from a female donor with multiple sclerosis, enrolled in a pregnancy study. Sequences were derived from CD8+ T cells from peripheral blood mononuclear cells, sampled before pregnancy. The CDR3 DNA reads as TGTGCCAGCAGTCCGGGACTAGCGATCGGCGAGCAGTACTTC. It specifies CASSPGLAIGEQYF.